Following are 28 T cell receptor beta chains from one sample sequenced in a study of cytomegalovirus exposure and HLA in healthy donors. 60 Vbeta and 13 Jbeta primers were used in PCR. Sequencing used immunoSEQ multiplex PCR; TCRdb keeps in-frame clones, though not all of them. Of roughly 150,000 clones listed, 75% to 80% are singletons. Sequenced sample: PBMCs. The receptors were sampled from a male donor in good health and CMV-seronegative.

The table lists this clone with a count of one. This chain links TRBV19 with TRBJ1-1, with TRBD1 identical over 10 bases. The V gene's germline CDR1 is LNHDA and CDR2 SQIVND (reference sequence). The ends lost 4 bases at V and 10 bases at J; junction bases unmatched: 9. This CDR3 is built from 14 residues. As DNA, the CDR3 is TGTGCCAGTAGTACCCGGGACAGGGGAGAGGGAGCTTTCTTT. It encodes CASSTRDRGEGAFF.

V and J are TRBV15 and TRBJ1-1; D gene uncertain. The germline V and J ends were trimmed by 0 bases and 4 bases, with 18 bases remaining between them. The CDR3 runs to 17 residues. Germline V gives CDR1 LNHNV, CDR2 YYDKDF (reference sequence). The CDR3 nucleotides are TGTGCCACCAGCAGAGATTGGCTTGTCGGGGTACGCACTGAAGCTTTCTTT. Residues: CATSRDWLVGVRTEAFF.

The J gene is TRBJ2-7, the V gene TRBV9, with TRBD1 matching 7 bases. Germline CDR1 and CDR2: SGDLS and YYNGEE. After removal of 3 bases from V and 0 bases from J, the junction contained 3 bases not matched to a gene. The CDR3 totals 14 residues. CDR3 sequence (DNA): TGTGCCAGCAGCGCGACAGGGAGCTCCTACGAGCAGTACTTC. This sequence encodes CASSATGSSYEQYF.

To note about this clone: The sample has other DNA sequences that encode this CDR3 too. The CDR3 DNA reads as TGTGCCAGCAGTTTGAGCCGGAACACTGAAGCTTTCTTT. Protein sequence: CASSLSRNTEAFF. The gene calls are TRBV27 and TRBJ1-1; D uncertain. Trimming removed 3 bases from V and 1 base from J, with 6 bases in between. The CDR3 is made up of 13 amino acids. The germline gives CDR1 MNHEY, CDR2 SMNVEV (reference sequence).

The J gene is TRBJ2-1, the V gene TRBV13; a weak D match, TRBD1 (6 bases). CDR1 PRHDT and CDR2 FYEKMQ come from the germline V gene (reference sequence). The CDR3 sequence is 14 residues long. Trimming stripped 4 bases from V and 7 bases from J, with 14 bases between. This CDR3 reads CASSSLTGRNEQFF. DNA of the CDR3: TGTGCCAGCAGCTCCCTGACAGGTCGGAATGAGCAGTTCTTC.

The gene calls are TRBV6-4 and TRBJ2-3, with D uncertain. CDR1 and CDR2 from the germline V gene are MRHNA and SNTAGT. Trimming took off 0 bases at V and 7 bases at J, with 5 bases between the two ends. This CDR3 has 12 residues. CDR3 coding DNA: TGTGCCAGCAGTGACTCAAGCCATACGCAGTATTTT. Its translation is CASSDSSHTQYF.

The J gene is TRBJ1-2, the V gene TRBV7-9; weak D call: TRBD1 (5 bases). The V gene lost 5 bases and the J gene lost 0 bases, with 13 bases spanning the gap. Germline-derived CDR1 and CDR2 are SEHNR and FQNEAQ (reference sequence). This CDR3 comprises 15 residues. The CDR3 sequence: CASSDTGAANYGYTF. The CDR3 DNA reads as TGTGCCAGCAGCGACACAGGCGCCGCTAACTATGGCTACACCTTC.

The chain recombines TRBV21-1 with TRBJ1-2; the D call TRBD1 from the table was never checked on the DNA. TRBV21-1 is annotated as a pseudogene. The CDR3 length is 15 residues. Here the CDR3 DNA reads TGTGCCAGCAGCAAAGAGGGACAGCCTAACTATGGCTACACCTTC. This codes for CASSKEGQPNYGYTF.

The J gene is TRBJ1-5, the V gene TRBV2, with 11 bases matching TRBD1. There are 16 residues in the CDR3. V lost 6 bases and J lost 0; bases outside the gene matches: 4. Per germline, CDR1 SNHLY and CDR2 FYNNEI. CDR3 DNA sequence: TGTGCCAGCAGGGGACAGGGGGTCTATAGCAATCAGCCCCAGCATTTT. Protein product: CASRGQGVYSNQPQHF. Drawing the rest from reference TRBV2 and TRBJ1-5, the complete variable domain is EPEVTQTPSHQVTQMGQEVILRCVPISNHLYFYWYRQILGQKVEFLVSFYNNEISEKSEIFDDQFSVERPDGSNFTLKIRSTKLEDSAMYFCASRGQGVYSNQPQHFGDGTRLSIL.

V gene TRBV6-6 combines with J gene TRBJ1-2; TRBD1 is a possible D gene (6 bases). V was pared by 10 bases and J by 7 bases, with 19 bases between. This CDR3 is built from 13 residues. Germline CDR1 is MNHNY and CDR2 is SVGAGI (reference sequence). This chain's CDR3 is CAIFLGGSGGYTF. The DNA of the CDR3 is TGTGCCATCTTCTTAGGGGGATCTGGTGGCTACACCTTC.

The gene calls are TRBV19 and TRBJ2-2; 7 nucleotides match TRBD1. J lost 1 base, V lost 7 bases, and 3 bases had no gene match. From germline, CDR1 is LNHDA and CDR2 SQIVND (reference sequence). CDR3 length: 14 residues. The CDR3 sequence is CASTGTVNTGELFF. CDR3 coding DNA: TGTGCCAGTACCGGGACAGTGAACACCGGGGAGCTGTTTTTT.

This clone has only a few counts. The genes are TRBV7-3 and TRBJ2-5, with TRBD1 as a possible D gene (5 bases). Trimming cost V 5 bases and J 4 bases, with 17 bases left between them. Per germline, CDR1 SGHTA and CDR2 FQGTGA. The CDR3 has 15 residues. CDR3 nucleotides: TGTGCCAGCAGCCCCGGTTTGGGGCAGGGAGAGACCCAGTACTTC. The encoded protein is CASSPGLGQGETQYF.

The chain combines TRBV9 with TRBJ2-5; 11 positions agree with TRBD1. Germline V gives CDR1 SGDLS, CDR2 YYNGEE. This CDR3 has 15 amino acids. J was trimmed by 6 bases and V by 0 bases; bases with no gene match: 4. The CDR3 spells CASSVATDRGQTQYF. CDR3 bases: TGTGCCAGCAGCGTAGCTACGGACAGGGGGCAGACCCAGTACTTC.

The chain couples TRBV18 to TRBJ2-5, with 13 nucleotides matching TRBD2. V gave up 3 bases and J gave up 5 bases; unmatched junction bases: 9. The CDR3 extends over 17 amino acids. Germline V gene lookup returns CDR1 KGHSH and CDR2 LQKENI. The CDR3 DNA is TGTGCCAGCTCACCCCAACTAGCGGGGGGGCCGTCGGAGACCCAGTACTTC. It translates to CASSPQLAGGPSETQYF. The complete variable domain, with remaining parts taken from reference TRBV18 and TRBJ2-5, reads NAGVMQNPRHLVRRRGQEARLRCSPMKGHSHVYWYRQLPEEGLKFMVYLQKENIIDESGMPKERFSAEFPKEGPSILRIQQVVRGDSAAYFCASSPQLAGGPSETQYFGPGTRLLVL.

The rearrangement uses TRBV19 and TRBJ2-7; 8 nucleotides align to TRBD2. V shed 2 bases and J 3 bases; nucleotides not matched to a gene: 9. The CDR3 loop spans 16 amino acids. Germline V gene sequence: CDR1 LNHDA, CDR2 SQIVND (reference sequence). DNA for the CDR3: TGTGCCAGTAGTATATCATCGGCTAGCGGGTACTACGAGCAGTACTTC. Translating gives CASSISSASGYYEQYF.

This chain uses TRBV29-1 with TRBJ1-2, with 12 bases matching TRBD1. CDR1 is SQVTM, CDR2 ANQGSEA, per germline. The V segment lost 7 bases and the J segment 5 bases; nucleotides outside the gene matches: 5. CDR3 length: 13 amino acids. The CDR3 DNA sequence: TGCAGCGCACCGGGACAGGGGGCTTATGGCTACACCTTC. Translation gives CSAPGQGAYGYTF.

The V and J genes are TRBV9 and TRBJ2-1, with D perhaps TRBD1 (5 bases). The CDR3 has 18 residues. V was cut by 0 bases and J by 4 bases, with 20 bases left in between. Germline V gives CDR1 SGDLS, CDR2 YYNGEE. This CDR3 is CASSVDSRAPRIYNEQFF. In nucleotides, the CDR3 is TGTGCCAGCAGCGTAGATTCCAGGGCCCCTCGTATATACAATGAGCAGTTCTTC.

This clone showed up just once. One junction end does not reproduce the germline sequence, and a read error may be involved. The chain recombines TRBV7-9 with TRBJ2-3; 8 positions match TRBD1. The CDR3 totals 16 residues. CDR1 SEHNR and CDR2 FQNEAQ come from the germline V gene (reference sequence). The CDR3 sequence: CSSSLGDRGGGDTQYF. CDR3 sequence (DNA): TGTTCCAGCAGCTTGGGCGACAGGGGAGGTGGAGATACGCAGTATTTT.

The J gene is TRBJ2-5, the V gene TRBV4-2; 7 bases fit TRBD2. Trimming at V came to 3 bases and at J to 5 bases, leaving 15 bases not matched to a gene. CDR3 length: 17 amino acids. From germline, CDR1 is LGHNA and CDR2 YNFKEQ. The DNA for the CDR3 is TGTGCCAGCAGCCAGGCTCTCGGGGCTAGCGGTGAGGAGACCCAGTACTTC. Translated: CASSQALGASGEETQYF.

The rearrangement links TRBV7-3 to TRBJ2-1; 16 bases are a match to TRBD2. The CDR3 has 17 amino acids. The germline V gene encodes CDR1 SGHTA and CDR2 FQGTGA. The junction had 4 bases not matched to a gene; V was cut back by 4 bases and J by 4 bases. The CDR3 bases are TGTGCCAGCAGCTCGGGACTAGCGGGAGGGCCATACAATGAGCAGTTCTTC. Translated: CASSSGLAGGPYNEQFF.

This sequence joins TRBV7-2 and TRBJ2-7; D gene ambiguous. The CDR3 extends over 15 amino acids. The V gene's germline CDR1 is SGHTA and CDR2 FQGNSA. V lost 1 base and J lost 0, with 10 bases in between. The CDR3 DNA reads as TGTGCCAGCAGCTTAGTTGCGGAGAGCTCCTACGAGCAGTACTTC. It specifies CASSLVAESSYEQYF.

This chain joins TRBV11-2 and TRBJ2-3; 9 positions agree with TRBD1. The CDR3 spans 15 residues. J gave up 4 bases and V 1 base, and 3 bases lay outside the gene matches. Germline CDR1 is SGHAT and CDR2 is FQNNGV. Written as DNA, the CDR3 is TGTGCCAGCAGCTTAGTCGGGGACAGGGCAGATACGCAGTATTTT. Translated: CASSLVGDRADTQYF. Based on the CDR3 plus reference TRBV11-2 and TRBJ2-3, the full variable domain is EAGVAQSPRYKIIEKRQSVAFWCNPISGHATLYWYQQILGQGPKLLIQFQNNGVVDDSQLPKDRFSAERLKGVDSTLKIQPAKLEDSAVYLCASSLVGDRADTQYFGPGTRLTVL.

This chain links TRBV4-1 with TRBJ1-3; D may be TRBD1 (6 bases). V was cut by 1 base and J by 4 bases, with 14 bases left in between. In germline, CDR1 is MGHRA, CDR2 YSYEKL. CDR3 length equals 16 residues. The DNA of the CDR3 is TGCGCCAGCAGCCAAGGGGTGGGGGCGACAGGAAACACCATATATTTT. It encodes CASSQGVGATGNTIYF.

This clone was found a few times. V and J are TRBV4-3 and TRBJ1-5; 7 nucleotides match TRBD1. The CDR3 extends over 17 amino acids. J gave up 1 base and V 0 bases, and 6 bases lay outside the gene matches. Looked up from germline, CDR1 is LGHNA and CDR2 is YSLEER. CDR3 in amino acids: CASSQETGWGSNQPQHF. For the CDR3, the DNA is TGCGCCAGCAGCCAAGAGACAGGGTGGGGGAGCAATCAGCCCCAGCATTTT.

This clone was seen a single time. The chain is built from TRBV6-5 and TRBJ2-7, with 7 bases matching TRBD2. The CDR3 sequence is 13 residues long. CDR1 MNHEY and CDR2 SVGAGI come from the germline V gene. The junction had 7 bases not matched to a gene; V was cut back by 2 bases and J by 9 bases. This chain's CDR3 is CASSYLWEGVQYF. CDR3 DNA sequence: TGTGCCAGCAGTTACCTTTGGGAGGGCGTGCAGTACTTC.

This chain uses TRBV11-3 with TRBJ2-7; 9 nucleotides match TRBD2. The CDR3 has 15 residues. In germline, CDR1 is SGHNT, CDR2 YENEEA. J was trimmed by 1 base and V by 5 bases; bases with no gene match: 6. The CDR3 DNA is TGTGCCAGCAGCAGAAGCGGGGGGAATTCCTACGAGCAGTACTTC. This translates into CASSRSGGNSYEQYF.

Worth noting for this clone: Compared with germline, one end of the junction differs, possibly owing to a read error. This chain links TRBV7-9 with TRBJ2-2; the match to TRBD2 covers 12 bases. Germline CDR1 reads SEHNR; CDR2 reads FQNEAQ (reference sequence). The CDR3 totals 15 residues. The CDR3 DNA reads TGTTCCAGCAGCCCACTAGCGGGGGGAGCCGGGGAGCTGTTTTTT. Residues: CSSSPLAGGAGELFF.

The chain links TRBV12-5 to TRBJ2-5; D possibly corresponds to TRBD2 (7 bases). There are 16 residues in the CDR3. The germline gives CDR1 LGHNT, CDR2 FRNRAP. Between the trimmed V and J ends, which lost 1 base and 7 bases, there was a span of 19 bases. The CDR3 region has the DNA TGTGCTAGTGGTTTGGCACTTGATAGGGGGAGGGGGACCCAGTACTTC. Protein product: CASGLALDRGRGTQYF.